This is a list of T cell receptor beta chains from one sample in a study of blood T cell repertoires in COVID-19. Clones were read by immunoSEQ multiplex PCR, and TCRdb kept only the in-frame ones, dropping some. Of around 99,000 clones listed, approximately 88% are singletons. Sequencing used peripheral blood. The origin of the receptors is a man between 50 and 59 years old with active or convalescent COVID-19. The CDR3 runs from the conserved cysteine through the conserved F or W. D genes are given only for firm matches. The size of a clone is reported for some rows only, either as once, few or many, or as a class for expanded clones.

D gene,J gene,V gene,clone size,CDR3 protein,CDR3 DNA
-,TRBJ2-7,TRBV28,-,CASSLSRAALYEQYF,TGTGCCAGCAGTTTAAGTCGAGCGGCCCTCTACGAGCAGTACTTC
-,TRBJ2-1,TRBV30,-,CAWSVQQIYNEQFF,TGTGCCTGGAGTGTACAACAGATCTACAATGAGCAGTTCTTC
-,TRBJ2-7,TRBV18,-,CASSPQGHFLSYEQYF,TGTGCCAGCTCCCCTCAGGGACATTTTTTGTCCTACGAGCAGTACTTC
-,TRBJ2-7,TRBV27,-,CASSLPGRTYEQYF,TGTGCCAGCAGTTTACCGGGGAGGACCTACGAGCAGTACTTC
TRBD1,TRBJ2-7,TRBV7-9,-,CASTEDRGGEQYF,TGTGCCAGCACCGAGGACAGGGGAGGCGAGCAGTACTTC
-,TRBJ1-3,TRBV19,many,CASKAGSSGNTIYF,TGTGCCAGTAAGGCGGGATCATCTGGAAACACCATATATTTT
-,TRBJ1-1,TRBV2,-,CASSLRGSGIMNTEAFF,TGTGCCAGCAGCCTCAGAGGGTCGGGGATTATGAACACTGAAGCTTTCTTT
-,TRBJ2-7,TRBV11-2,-,CASSSGIDEQYF,TGTGCCAGCAGCTCGGGGATCGACGAGCAGTACTTC
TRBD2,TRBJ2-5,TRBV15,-,CATSRPTGGGQETQYF,TGTGCCACCAGCAGACCTACCGGGGGGGGGCAAGAGACCCAGTACTTC
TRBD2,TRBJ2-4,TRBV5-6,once,CASSLEGTSRLWKNIQYF,TGTGCCAGCAGCTTGGAAGGGACTAGTAGGTTGTGGAAAAACATTCAGTACTTC
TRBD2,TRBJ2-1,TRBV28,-,CASSIAGAGNEQFF,TGTGCCAGCAGTATAGCGGGAGCGGGTAATGAGCAGTTCTTC
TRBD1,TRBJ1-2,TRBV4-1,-,CASSQDGTGNYGYTF,TGCGCCAGCAGCCAAGATGGGACAGGGAACTATGGCTACACCTTC
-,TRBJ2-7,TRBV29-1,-,CSVEEPRASSYEQYF,TGCAGCGTTGAAGAACCCAGGGCGAGCTCCTACGAGCAGTACTTC
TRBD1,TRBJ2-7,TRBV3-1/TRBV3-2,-,CASSKSGTGSYEQYF,TGTGCCAGCAGCAAATCCGGGACAGGGTCCTACGAGCAGTACTTC
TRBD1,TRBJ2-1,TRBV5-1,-,CASSLDGQGDSDEQFF,TGCGCCAGCAGCTTGGATGGACAGGGGGATTCGGATGAGCAGTTCTTC
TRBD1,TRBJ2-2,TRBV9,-,CASSGRQGLRGELFF,TGTGCCAGCAGCGGAAGACAGGGGTTAAGGGGGGAGCTGTTTTTT
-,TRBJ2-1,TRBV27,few,CASSLGGNPHNEQFF,TGTGCCAGCAGTTTAGGGGGCAATCCTCACAATGAGCAGTTCTTC
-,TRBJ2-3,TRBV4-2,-,CASSQDGGGTQYF,TGTGCCAGCAGCCAAGATGGCGGAGGGACGCAGTATTTT
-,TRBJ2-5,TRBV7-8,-,CASSLVRGETQYF,TGTGCCAGCAGCTTAGTTCGGGGGGAGACCCAGTACTTC
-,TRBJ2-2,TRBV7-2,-,CASSLPSLSGELFF,TGTGCCAGCAGCTTACCTAGTCTCAGCGGGGAGCTGTTTTTT
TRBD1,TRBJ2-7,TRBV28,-,CASSPDRGRFYEQYF,TGTGCCAGCAGTCCGGACAGGGGCAGGTTCTACGAGCAGTACTTC
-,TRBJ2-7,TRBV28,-,CASSYGGSSYEQYF,TGTGCCAGCAGTTACGGAGGGAGCTCCTACGAGCAGTACTTC
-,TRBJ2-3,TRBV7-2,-,CASSPINEDTQYF,TGTGCCAGCAGCCCCATAAATGAGGATACGCAGTATTTT
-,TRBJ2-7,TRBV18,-,CASSPRAGRLEQYF,TGTGCCAGCTCACCAAGGGCAGGGAGGCTCGAGCAGTACTTC
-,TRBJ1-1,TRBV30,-,CAWSPMNTEAFF,TGTGCCTGGAGCCCTATGAACACTGAAGCTTTCTTT
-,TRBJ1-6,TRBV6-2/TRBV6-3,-,CASSYSPGRSSPLHF,TGTGCCAGCAGTTACTCACCAGGGAGGAGTTCACCCCTCCACTTT
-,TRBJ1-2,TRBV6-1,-,CASSEEPEGGYTF,TGTGCCAGCAGTGAGGAACCTGAGGGTGGCTACACCTTC
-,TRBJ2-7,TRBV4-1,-,CASSQWIAVSSYEQYF,TGCGCCAGCAGCCAGTGGATAGCCGTTAGCTCCTACGAGCAGTACTTC
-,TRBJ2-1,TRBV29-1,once,CSVDIMGQGRSDEQFF,TGCAGCGTTGACATTATGGGGCAGGGAAGGTCCGATGAGCAGTTCTTC
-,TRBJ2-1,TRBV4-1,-,CASSPLGAGQFF,TGCGCCAGCAGCCCCCTAGGAGCGGGGCAGTTCTTC
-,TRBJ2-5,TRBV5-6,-,CASSFGYGVQETQYF,TGTGCCAGCAGTTTTGGTTACGGTGTCCAAGAGACCCAGTACTTC
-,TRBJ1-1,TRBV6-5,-,CASSREVQTGTEAFF,TGTGCCAGTAGTCGTGAGGTCCAGACCGGGACAGAAGCTTTCTTT
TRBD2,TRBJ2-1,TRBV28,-,CASSLGLAGPYNEQFF,TGTGCCAGCAGTTTGGGACTAGCGGGCCCCTACAATGAGCAGTTCTTC
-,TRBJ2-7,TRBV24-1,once,CATSEGRYEGSPQYF,TGTGCCACCAGTGAGGGTCGTTACGAGGGTTCTCCCCAGTACTTC
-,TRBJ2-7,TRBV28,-,CASTSSGAPFDEQYF,TGTGCCAGCACCTCCTCAGGGGCCCCTTTTGATGAGCAGTACTTC
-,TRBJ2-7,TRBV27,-,CASSLSTGPLYEQYF,TGTGCCAGCAGTTTATCAACAGGACCCCTCTACGAGCAGTACTTC
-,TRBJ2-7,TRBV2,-,CASSSSSYEQYF,TGTGCCAGCAGCTCCAGCTCCTACGAGCAGTACTTC
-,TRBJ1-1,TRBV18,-,CASSPPAAMNTEAFF,TGTGCCAGCTCGCCACCGGCCGCAATGAACACTGAAGCTTTCTTT
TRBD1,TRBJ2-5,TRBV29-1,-,CSVSSTGAKETQYF,TGCAGCGTATCCTCGACAGGGGCTAAAGAGACCCAGTACTTC
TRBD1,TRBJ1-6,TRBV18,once,CASSRDRPNSPLHF,TGTGCCAGCTCACGGGACAGGCCGAATTCACCCCTCCACTTT
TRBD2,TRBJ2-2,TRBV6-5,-,CASSLTAGGVTGELFF,TGTGCCAGCAGTTTAACAGCGGGAGGGGTCACCGGGGAGCTGTTTTTT
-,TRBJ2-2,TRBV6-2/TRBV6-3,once,CASSYGGSRGTGELFF,TGTGCCAGCAGTTACGGTGGCTCCAGGGGCACCGGGGAGCTGTTTTTT
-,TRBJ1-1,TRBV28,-,CASSHSLGGAEAFF,TGTGCCAGCAGTCACTCCTTGGGGGGGGCTGAAGCTTTCTTT
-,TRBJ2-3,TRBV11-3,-,CASSQSPRADTQYF,TGTGCCAGCAGCCAATCCCCTCGCGCAGATACGCAGTATTTT
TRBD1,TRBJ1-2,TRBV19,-,CASSEYRGGGYTF,TGTGCCAGTAGTGAATACAGGGGTGGTGGCTACACCTTC
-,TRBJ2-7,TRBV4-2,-,CASSQAGVRVTREQYF,TGTGCCAGCAGCCAAGCTGGGGTCAGGGTGACTCGCGAGCAGTACTTC
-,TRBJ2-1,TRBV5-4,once,CASSLDSYNEQFF,TGTGCCAGCAGCTTGGACAGTTACAATGAGCAGTTCTTC
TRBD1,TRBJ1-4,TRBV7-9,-,CASSLERDRGEKLFF,TGTGCCAGCAGCTTAGAAAGGGACAGAGGTGAAAAACTGTTTTTT
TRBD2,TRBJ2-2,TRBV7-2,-,CASTPPGTSGNTGELFF,TGTGCCAGCACCCCCCCAGGGACTAGCGGGAACACCGGGGAGCTGTTTTTT